This TCR beta chain came from a study of blood T cell repertoires in COVID-19. The wider study: Samples representing acute and convalescent COVID-19 were sourced from the United States, Italy and Spain. PBMCs, B-cell-depleted T cells, or T cells were the source of the cDNA or gDNA that made up the material.

How the authors handled the data: Reference gene primer amplification yielded estimated nucleated cell counts. Data came from immunoSEQ multiplex PCR; TCRdb stores just in-frame clones and leaves some out. The V and J calls and clone size come from that table; D and trimming were worked out from the DNA. The sample records more than 140,000 clones, about 86% being singletons. The CDR3 covers 14 residues. Trimming removed 6 bases from V and 4 bases from J, with 12 bases in between. CDR1 is MNHEY and CDR2 is SVGAGI in the germline V gene. This receptor was identified in an older woman with acute or convalescent COVID-19. Sequenced material: peripheral blood. The genes are TRBV6-5 and TRBJ1-4, with D perhaps matching TRBD1 (5 bases). The CDR3 protein is CASSTRQFNEKLFF. The CDR3 bases are TGTGCCAGCAGCACCCGACAGTTTAATGAAAAACTGTTTTTT.